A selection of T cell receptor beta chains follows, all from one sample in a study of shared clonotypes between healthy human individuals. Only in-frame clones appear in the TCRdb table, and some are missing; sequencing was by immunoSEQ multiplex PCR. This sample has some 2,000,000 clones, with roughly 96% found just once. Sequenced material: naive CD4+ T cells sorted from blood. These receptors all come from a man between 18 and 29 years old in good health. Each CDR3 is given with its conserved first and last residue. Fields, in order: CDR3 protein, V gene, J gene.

CDR3: CASSYSGQGRGYTF
V: TRBV6-5
J: TRBJ1-2

CDR3: CAWRDTPNTGELFF
V: TRBV30
J: TRBJ2-2

CDR3: CASSSARYGYTF
V: TRBV5-6
J: TRBJ1-2

CDR3: CASSLKQGLAEAFF
V: TRBV13
J: TRBJ1-1

CDR3: CASSLATSGYNEQFF
V: TRBV5-1
J: TRBJ2-1

CDR3: CASSGGALSEQYF
V: TRBV5-4
J: TRBJ2-7

CDR3: CSARDGAYNEQFF
V: TRBV29-1
J: TRBJ2-1

CDR3: CASSEGVGIITEAFF
V: TRBV6-1
J: TRBJ1-1

CDR3: CASSYSGSYNEQFF
V: TRBV6-5
J: TRBJ2-1

CDR3: CASSPRGQGNYNEQFF
V: TRBV5-1
J: TRBJ2-1

CDR3: CASSRRGRDSNQPQHF
V: TRBV19
J: TRBJ1-5

CDR3: CAISESGGGETQYF
V: TRBV10-3
J: TRBJ2-5

CDR3: CASSVNRETQYF
V: TRBV6-1
J: TRBJ2-5

CDR3: CASKKGAKGDNEQFF
V: TRBV6-5
J: TRBJ2-1

CDR3: CASADTSSSYGYTF
V: TRBV5-8
J: TRBJ1-2

CDR3: CASSPYRGTPLSNYGYTF
V: TRBV18
J: TRBJ1-2

CDR3: CASSPGLASYNEQFF
V: TRBV5-1
J: TRBJ2-1

CDR3: CASSLGTSKGFNEQFF
V: TRBV5-1
J: TRBJ2-1

CDR3: CASGQGRGNNQPQHF
V: TRBV30
J: TRBJ1-5

CDR3: CASSHYLADGTDTQYF
V: TRBV7-8
J: TRBJ2-3

CDR3: CASSEFLAGGQGQFF
V: TRBV2
J: TRBJ2-1

CDR3: CASSFTGGYSYEQYF
V: TRBV7-2
J: TRBJ2-7

CDR3: CASSEVGTSTDTQYF
V: TRBV10-1
J: TRBJ2-3

CDR3: CAISDAGTGAYSNQPQHF
V: TRBV10-3
J: TRBJ1-5

CDR3: CASSFYNADTQYF
V: TRBV7-2
J: TRBJ2-3

CDR3: CASSQNRGTYNEQFF
V: TRBV7-9
J: TRBJ2-1

CDR3: CASSETGGTYEQYF
V: TRBV10-1
J: TRBJ2-7

CDR3: CASGFSDEQFF
V: TRBV12-5
J: TRBJ2-1

CDR3: CASGNPGLVKQETQYF
V: TRBV28
J: TRBJ2-5

CDR3: CASSLVGPYNEQFF
V: TRBV7-9
J: TRBJ2-1

CDR3: CASSLGTVYGYTF
V: TRBV5-1
J: TRBJ1-2

CDR3: CASSARTDNYGYTF
V: TRBV6-6
J: TRBJ1-2

CDR3: CASSLQVLYEQYF
V: TRBV11-2
J: TRBJ2-7

CDR3: CASSQGSFNQPQHF
V: TRBV4-3
J: TRBJ1-5

CDR3: CASSLQGPDVF
V: TRBV28
J: TRBJ1-1

CDR3: CASSSRGASTDTQYF
V: TRBV7-2
J: TRBJ2-3

CDR3: CASSQERAGKGTDTQYF
V: TRBV4-1
J: TRBJ2-3

CDR3: CASSRAITTGGVYNEQFF
V: TRBV27
J: TRBJ2-1

CDR3: CASSRYEQYF
V: TRBV14
J: TRBJ2-7

CDR3: CAWSRDGQETQYF
V: TRBV30
J: TRBJ2-5

CDR3: CASSYSGVLSYEQYF
V: TRBV5-6
J: TRBJ2-7

CDR3: CARSFSLPPTDTQYF
V: TRBV5-3
J: TRBJ2-3

CDR3: CASSRGTPGETQYF
V: TRBV27
J: TRBJ2-5

CDR3: CASSQRGEQTQYF
V: TRBV7-9
J: TRBJ2-5

CDR3: CASSPVGQGLPDTQYF
V: TRBV11-2
J: TRBJ2-3

CDR3: CASSQEVQETQYF
V: TRBV4-3
J: TRBJ2-5

CDR3: CASSTPSVQETQYF
V: TRBV19
J: TRBJ2-5

CDR3: CASSFSGRSTYNEQFF
V: TRBV7-9
J: TRBJ2-1

CDR3: CASSYGQSGANVLTF
V: TRBV5-1
J: TRBJ2-6

CDR3: CASRTATGMNTEAFF
V: TRBV6-5
J: TRBJ1-1

CDR3: CASSLVGSTDTQYF
V: TRBV5-1
J: TRBJ2-3

CDR3: CSAPWRGISYNEQFF
V: TRBV29-1
J: TRBJ2-1